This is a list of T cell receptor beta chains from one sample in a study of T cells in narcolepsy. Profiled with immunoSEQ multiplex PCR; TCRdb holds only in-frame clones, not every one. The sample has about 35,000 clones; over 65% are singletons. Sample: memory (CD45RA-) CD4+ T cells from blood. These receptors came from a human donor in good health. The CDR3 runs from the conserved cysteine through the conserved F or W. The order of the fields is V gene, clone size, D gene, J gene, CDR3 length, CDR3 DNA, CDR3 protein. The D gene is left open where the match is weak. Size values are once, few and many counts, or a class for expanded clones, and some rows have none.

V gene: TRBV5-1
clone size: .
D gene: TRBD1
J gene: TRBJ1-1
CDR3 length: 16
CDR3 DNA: TGCGCCAGCAGTTATCTCGGCGGGACAGGCGGGACTGAAGCTTTCTTT
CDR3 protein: CASSYLGGTGGTEAFF

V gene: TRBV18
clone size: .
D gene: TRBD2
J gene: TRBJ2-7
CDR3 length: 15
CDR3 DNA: TGTGCCAGCTCACCGGGGAGCGGGAGGGTGGACGAGCAGTACTTC
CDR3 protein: CASSPGSGRVDEQYF

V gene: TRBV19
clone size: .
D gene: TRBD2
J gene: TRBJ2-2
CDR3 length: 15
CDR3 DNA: TGTGCCAGTAGTCCGGAGGGACTAGTGACCGGGGAGCTGTTTTTT
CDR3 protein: CASSPEGLVTGELFF

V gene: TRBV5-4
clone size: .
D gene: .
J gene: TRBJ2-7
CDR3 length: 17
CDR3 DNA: TGTGCCAGCAGCTTGGCTCCGGGGTTTTTGAGGGGCCACGAGCAGTACTTC
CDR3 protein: CASSLAPGFLRGHEQYF

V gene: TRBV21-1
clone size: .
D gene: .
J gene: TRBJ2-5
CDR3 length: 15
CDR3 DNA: TGTGCCAGCAGCTTCCGGACTAGCGGGAAAGAGACCCAGTACTTC
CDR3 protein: CASSFRTSGKETQYF

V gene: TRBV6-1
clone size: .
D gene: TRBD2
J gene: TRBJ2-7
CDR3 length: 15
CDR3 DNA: TGTGCCAGCAGTCACCCCCCCGGGGGGGCCTACGAGCAGTACTTC
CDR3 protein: CASSHPPGGAYEQYF

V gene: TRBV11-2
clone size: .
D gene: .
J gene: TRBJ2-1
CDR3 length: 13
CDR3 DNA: TGTGCCAGCAGCTTAGACCTGGCCAATGAGCAGTTCTTC
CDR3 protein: CASSLDLANEQFF

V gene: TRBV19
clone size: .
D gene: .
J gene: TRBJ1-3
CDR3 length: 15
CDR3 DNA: TGTGCCAGTAGTACCCTCCTGGAGGCTGGAAACACCATATATTTT
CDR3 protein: CASSTLLEAGNTIYF

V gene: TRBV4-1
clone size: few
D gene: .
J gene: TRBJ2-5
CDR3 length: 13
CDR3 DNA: TGCGCCAGTTCTTTAGAGGACGGTGAGACCCAGTACTTC
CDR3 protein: CASSLEDGETQYF

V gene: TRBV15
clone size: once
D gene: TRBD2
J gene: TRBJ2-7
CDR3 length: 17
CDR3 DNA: TGTGCCACCAGCAGAGATAGTAGCGGGAGGTGGGGGGACGAGCAGTACTTC
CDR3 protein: CATSRDSSGRWGDEQYF

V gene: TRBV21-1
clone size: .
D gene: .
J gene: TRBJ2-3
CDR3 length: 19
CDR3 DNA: TGTGCCAGAGGGAAGGCGGGGGATAGGTGCATATCTAGCACAGATACGCAGTATTTT
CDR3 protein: CARGKAGDRCISSTDTQYF

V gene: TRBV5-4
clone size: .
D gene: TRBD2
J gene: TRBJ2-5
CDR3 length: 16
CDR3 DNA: TGTGCCAGCAGCTCCGGGACTAGCGGGGCCCAAGAGACCCAGTACTTC
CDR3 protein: CASSSGTSGAQETQYF

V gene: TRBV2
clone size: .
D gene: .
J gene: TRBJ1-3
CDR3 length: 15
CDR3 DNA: TGTGCCAGCAGTGAAGACAGGGTAACGGGAAACACCATATATTTT
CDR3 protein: CASSEDRVTGNTIYF

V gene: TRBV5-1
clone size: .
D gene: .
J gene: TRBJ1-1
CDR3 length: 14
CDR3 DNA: TGCGCCAGCAGCTTACCAGGGCTCGATTCTGAAGCTTTCTTT
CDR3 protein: CASSLPGLDSEAFF

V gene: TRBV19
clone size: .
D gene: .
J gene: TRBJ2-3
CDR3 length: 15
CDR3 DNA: TGTGCCAGTAGCCTCAGGGGGGCTAGCACAGATACGCAGTATTTT
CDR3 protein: CASSLRGASTDTQYF

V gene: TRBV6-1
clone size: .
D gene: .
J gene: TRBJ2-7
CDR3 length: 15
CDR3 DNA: TGTGCCAGCAGTCCGGTGGGGTCCGTTACCTACGAGCAGTACTTC
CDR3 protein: CASSPVGSVTYEQYF

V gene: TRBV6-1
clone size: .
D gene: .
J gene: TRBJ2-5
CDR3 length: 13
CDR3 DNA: TGTGCCAGCAGGACAGCACTCCAAGAGACCCAGTACTTC
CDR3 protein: CASRTALQETQYF

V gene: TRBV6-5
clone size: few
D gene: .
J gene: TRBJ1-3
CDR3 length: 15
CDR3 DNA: TGTGCCAGCAGTTACTCAATCCCGGGGCTTAACACCATATATTTT
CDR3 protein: CASSYSIPGLNTIYF

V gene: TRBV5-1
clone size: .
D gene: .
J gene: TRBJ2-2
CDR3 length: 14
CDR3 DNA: TGCGCCAGCAGCGCAGGACAGAGCACCGGGGAGCTGTTTTTT
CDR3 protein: CASSAGQSTGELFF

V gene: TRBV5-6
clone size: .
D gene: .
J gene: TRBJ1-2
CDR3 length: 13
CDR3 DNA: TGTGCCAGCAGCTTGGGTCCCAACTATGGCTACACCTTC
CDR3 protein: CASSLGPNYGYTF

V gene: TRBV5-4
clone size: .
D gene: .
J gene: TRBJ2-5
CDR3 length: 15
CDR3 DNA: TGTGCCAGCAGCTTGGAACAGGGTTTCCAAGAGACCCAGTACTTC
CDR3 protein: CASSLEQGFQETQYF

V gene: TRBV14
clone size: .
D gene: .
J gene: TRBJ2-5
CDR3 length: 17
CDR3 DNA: TGTGCCAGCAGCCAAGAATCGTGGAATTCGGGACAAGAGACCCAGTACTTC
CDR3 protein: CASSQESWNSGQETQYF

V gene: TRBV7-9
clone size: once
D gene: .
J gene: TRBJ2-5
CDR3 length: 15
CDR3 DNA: TGTGCCAGCAGCTCGAACGGAGGGCGTTTGGAGACCCAGTACTTC
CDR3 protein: CASSSNGGRLETQYF

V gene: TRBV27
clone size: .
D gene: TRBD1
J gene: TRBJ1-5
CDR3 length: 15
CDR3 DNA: TGTGCCAGCAGTCCCCTTCAGGGGGCGCGGCAGCCCCAGCATTTT
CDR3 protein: CASSPLQGARQPQHF

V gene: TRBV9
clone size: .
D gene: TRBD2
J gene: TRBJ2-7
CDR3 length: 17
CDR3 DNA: TGTGCCAGCAGCGCCGGTCCTGTGACTAGCGGTAGCTACGAGCAGTACTTC
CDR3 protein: CASSAGPVTSGSYEQYF

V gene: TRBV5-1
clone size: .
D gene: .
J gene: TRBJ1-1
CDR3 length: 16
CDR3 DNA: TGCGCCAGCAGCTTGGAATCGGTTCGGTGGAACACTGAAGCTTTCTTT
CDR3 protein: CASSLESVRWNTEAFF

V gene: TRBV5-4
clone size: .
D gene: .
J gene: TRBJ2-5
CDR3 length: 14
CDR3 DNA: TGTGCCAGCAGCTTGGGACAGAAGCAAGAGACCCAGTACTTC
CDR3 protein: CASSLGQKQETQYF

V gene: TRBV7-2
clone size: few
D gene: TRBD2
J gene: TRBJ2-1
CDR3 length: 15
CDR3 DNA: TGTGCCAGCAGATGGCGGGAGGGCCGGAACAATGAGCAGTTCTTC
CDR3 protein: CASRWREGRNNEQFF

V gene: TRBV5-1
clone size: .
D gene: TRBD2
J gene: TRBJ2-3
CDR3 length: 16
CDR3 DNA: TGCGCCAGCAGCTTGGCCGGGGTAGCGGGAGCTGATACGCAGTATTTT
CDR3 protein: CASSLAGVAGADTQYF

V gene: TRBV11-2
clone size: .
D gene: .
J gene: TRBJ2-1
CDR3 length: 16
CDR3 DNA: TGTGCCAGCAGCTTAGTGCTACAGGCGAGGGACAATGAGCAGTTCTTC
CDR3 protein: CASSLVLQARDNEQFF

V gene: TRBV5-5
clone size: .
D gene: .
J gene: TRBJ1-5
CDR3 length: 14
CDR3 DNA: TGTGCCAGCAGCTCCGGACTGAGCAATCAGCCCCAGCATTTT
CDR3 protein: CASSSGLSNQPQHF